The sequence of this T cell receptor beta chain was determined in a study of blood T cell repertoires in COVID-19. Whole-study context: From T cells, B-cell-depleted T cells, or PBMCs came the material, which was cDNA or gDNA.

Assay used: immunoSEQ multiplex PCR; TCRdb lists only in-frame clones, some missing. The repertoire holds about 190,000 clones, with roughly four fifths as singletons. Sequenced sample: peripheral blood. The TCR comes from a woman aged 50 to 60 with acute or convalescent COVID-19.

In DNA form, the CDR3 reads TGTGCCAGCAGCTTGAGATGGGGCGCGGTCGGGGAGCTGTTTTTT. This encodes CASSLRWGAVGELFF. The chain joins TRBV5-6 to TRBJ2-2, with D perhaps TRBD1 (5 bases). CDR3 length equals 15 residues. Germline lookup yields CDR1 SGHDT and CDR2 YYEEEE. V lost 1 base and J lost 7, with 14 bases in between.